This entry lists 9 T cell receptor beta chains sequenced from one sample in a study of human T cells and chemical hapten exposure. Time point defined: patch test 1, 2 weeks after DPC sensitization. Treatment in this sample: therapeutic diphenylcyclopropenone sensitization with weekly scalp DPC. TCRdb used MiXCR to reprocess the RACE reads, holding one entry per CDR3 protein. The sample lists about 71,000 distinct CDR3 sequences, roughly 9.8% seen once, with 3.3% in the top ten. The material was whole blood, obtained in connection with sensitization to the hapten diphenylcyclopropenone (DPC). Every receptor here comes from a woman aged 40 to 50 with alopecia areata. Some clones in this sample may be carry-over from other donors' samples.

For this clonotype: A much larger clone lies a single base off, so this may be a read error. This chain joins TRBV7-9 and TRBJ1-3; D gene ambiguous. The germline V gene has CDR1 SEHNR and CDR2 FQNEAQ (reference sequence). This CDR3 contains 15 residues. Here the CDR3 reads CPSSPVQISGNTIYF. Written as DNA, the CDR3 is TGTCCCAGCAGCCCAGTGCAGATCTCTGGAAACACCATATATTTT.

In its sample, this clonotype was seen a few times. The chain recombines TRBV13 with TRBJ2-7, with 9 positions matching TRBD1. The V and J ends lost 2 bases and 0 bases, in that order; junction bases with no gene match: 5. There are 16 residues in the CDR3. The germline V gene encodes CDR1 PRHDT and CDR2 FYEKMQ (reference sequence). The CDR3 DNA reads as TGTGCCAGCAGCTTAACCCGGGACAGGGTCTCCTACGAGCAGTACTTC. This encodes CASSLTRDRVSYEQYF.

This clonotype was detected many times. The rearrangement uses TRBV3-1 and TRBJ2-2; unclear D gene. In germline, CDR1 is LGHDT, CDR2 YNNKEL (reference sequence). The V end lost 1 base, the J end lost 7 bases, and 4 bases lay between the germline ends. The CDR3 spans 12 residues. CDR3 sequence reads: CASSQVHGELFF. Written as DNA, the CDR3 is TGTGCCAGCAGCCAAGTCCACGGGGAGCTGTTTTTT.

This clonotype was seen only a few times. The CDR3 spells CASTSRSDGYTF. The CDR3, as DNA: TGTGCCAGCACCTCCCGCTCGGATGGCTACACCTTC. The V call is TRBV9, the J call TRBJ1-2, with D unclear. The CDR3 covers 12 residues. The V end lost 6 bases, the J end lost 6 bases, and 12 bases lay between the germline ends. CDR1 SGDLS and CDR2 YYNGEE come from the germline V gene.

This clonotype has a handful of counts. V is TRBV10-3 and J is TRBJ2-7, with D tentatively TRBD1 (5 bases). The germline V gene has CDR1 ENHRY and CDR2 SYGVKD. CDR3 length equals 17 residues. V was shortened by 1 base and J by 1 base, with 17 bases between the two germline ends. The CDR3 DNA reads as TGTGCCATCAGTGAGTTCTTAACAACAGGCTCTTCCTACGAGCAGTACTTC. It translates to CAISEFLTTGSSYEQYF.

This clonotype has a count of ten or more. The chain combines TRBV2 with TRBJ1-5; D gene ambiguous. The CDR3 length is 14 residues. Trimming stripped 3 bases from V and 10 bases from J, with 16 bases between. CDR1 is SNHLY and CDR2 is FYNNEI in the germline V gene. The CDR3 DNA reads as TGTGCCAGCAGTGACCGGCTGGGAATTGGACCCCAGCATTTT. Its translation is CASSDRLGIGPQHF.

This chain connects TRBV5-4 to TRBJ1-4; no definite D call. Trimming took off 3 bases at V and 1 base at J, with 7 bases between the two ends. The CDR3 loop spans 14 amino acids. Germline V gene lookup returns CDR1 SGHNT and CDR2 YYREEE (reference sequence). For the CDR3, the DNA is TGTGCCAGCAGCTCGGACCTAACTAATGAAAAACTGTTTTTT. Its protein is CASSSDLTNEKLFF.

This clonotype came up many times. V and J are TRBV20-1 and TRBJ1-2; 8 bases are shared with TRBD1. The CDR3 consists of 13 residues. The junction had 0 bases not matched to a gene; V was cut back by 0 bases and J by 3 bases. Per the germline V gene, CDR1 is DFQATT and CDR2 is SNEGSKA (reference sequence). The CDR3 nucleotides read TGCAGTGCTAGAGAGGACAGGGACTATGGCTACACCTTC. This codes for CSAREDRDYGYTF.

This clonotype appeared many times. The V and J genes are TRBV12-3 or TRBV12-4 and TRBJ1-1; D not resolved. V was shortened by 8 bases and J by 8 bases, with 12 bases between the two germline ends. This CDR3 comprises 11 residues. CDR3 bases: TGTGCCAGCGGTCTAAGGCAGGAAGCTTTCTTT. Translation: CASGLRQEAFF.